The table lists the clone carrying this T cell receptor (beta chain) with a few counts. The target antigen is unknown. The source of the sample is a study of PD-1 blockade in classical Hodgkin lymphoma. The CDR3 spans 14 residues. Germline assignment: CDR1 MDHEN and CDR2 SYDVKM. V trimming: 9 bases; J trimming: 4 bases; junction bases outside the gene matches: 11. Relapse after autologous stem cell transplantation occurred in every patient, and brentuximab vedotin exposure varied. PBMCs were thawed, and CD8+ T cells were then isolated from them by magnetic negative selection. Whole-study findings and limits: Repertoire differences lack defined causes, possibly disease activity or prior therapy. Before treatment, complete responders showed about the same diversity as newly diagnosed patients.

Profiling relied on immunoSEQ multiplex PCR, and the TCRdb table lists in-frame clones only, not all of them. The table lists approximately 6,600 clones, less than 55% of them singletons. This clonotype was obtained from a human donor with classical Hodgkin lymphoma. Material: CD8+ T cells from blood, obtained at baseline. V is TRBV28 and J is TRBJ2-7, with TRBD2 matching 8 bases. The CDR3 nucleotides read TGTGCCAGTTCCAAGCGGGAGTCGGGATACGAGCAGTACTTC. This sequence encodes CASSKRESGYEQYF.